Below, 7 T cell receptor beta chains from the same sample are listed, as sequenced in a study of shared clonotypes between healthy human individuals. The data were produced by immunoSEQ multiplex PCR, yet TCRdb's version contains in-frame clones alone and is incomplete. The sample lists a few million clones, approximately 95% seen once, with 0.35% to 0.5% in the top ten. Sequences were obtained from naive CD4+ T cells from PBMCs. Subset here: CD45RA+ positively selected. All receptors come from a young man in good health. Some clones in this sample may be carry-over from other donors' samples.

A note on this clone: In the same sample, other DNA sequences code for this CDR3. This chain uses TRBV28 with TRBJ1-1; D may be TRBD1 (5 bases). The CDR3 totals 11 residues. Germline V gives CDR1 MDHEN, CDR2 SYDVKM. V was trimmed by 5 bases and J by 5 bases, leaving 6 bases between them. Here the CDR3 DNA reads TGTGCCAGCAGTCGGGGGACTGAAGCTTTCTTT. It translates to CASSRGTEAFF.

This rearrangement joins TRBV11-2 to TRBJ2-1, with TRBD2 identical over 7 bases. The CDR3 is 16 amino acids. V was pared by 1 base and J by 2 bases, with 5 bases of the junction left unmatched. Germline CDR1 is SGHAT and CDR2 is FQNNGV. CDR3 in DNA: TGTGCCAGCAGCTTAGGGAAGCGGGATCCCTACAATGAGCAGTTCTTC. Translated, it gives CASSLGKRDPYNEQFF.

Details on this clone: The sample contains more than one DNA sequence encoding this CDR3. This sequence joins TRBV27 and TRBJ1-1; tentative D call: TRBD1 (5 bases). Trimming removed 3 bases from V and 2 bases from J, with 10 bases in between. CDR1 and CDR2 (germline): MNHEY, SMNVEV (reference sequence). The CDR3 is 14 residues long. CDR3 sequence: CASSFLGPNTEAFF. As DNA, the CDR3 is TGTGCCAGCAGTTTCCTGGGACCCAACACTGAAGCTTTCTTT.

This rearrangement joins TRBV6-6 to TRBJ1-5; possible D gene TRBD1, 6 bases. The CDR3 is 15 residues long. Germline V lookup: CDR1 MNHNY, CDR2 SVGAGI (reference sequence). V lost 2 bases, J lost 5 bases, and 13 bases lay in between. CDR3 in amino acids: CASSYRGGGDQPQHF. CDR3 DNA: TGTGCCAGCAGTTACCGGGGAGGGGGGGATCAGCCCCAGCATTTT.

This clone was counted a single time. The chain is built from TRBV27 and TRBJ2-7; D possibly corresponds to TRBD1 (6 bases). Trimming cost V 2 bases and J 4 bases, with 24 bases left between them. This CDR3 region has 18 residues. Germline V gene data show CDR1 as MNHEY and CDR2 as SMNVEV (reference sequence). CDR3: CASSLPLLNRVALYEQYF. For the CDR3, the DNA is TGTGCCAGCAGTTTACCCCTACTTAACAGGGTAGCCCTTTACGAGCAGTACTTC.

The V gene is TRBV7-2, the J gene TRBJ2-5, with 8 bases matching TRBD2. The CDR3 is made up of 13 amino acids. V lost 7 bases, J lost 5 bases, and 6 bases stayed unmatched. CDR1 is SGHTA and CDR2 is FQGNSA in the germline V gene. In nucleotides, the CDR3 is TGTGCCAGCACAACGGGGGGGCGGGAGACCCAGTACTTC. This translates into CASTTGGRETQYF.

The table lists this clone with a count of one. The chain links TRBV5-4 to TRBJ2-2, with TRBD1 matching 7 bases. V was pared by 4 bases and J by 2 bases, with 5 bases of the junction left unmatched. CDR1 is SGHNT and CDR2 is YYREEE in the germline V gene (reference sequence). This CDR3 has 15 amino acids. CDR3 DNA sequence: TGTGCCAGCAGCGAGGGACAGCCAAACACCGGGGAGCTGTTTTTT. It translates to CASSEGQPNTGELFF. The entire variable domain, with the rest obtained from reference TRBV5-4 and TRBJ2-2, is as follows: ETGVTQSPTHLIKTRGQQVTLRCSSQSGHNTVSWYQQALGQGPQFIFQYYREEENGRGNFPPRFSGLQFPNYSSELNVNALELDDSALYLCASSEGQPNTGELFFGEGSRLTVL.